This is a list of T cell receptor beta chains from one sample in a study of T cells in Graves' hyperthyroidism and ophthalmopathy. MiXCR was run by TCRdb on the multiplex PCR reads, yielding one entry per CDR3 protein. This sample has a few hundred thousand distinct CDR3 sequences, with approximately 13% found just once. The sequenced sample consisted of blood. The receptors originated from a middle-aged woman with Graves' ophthalmopathy. Both conserved end residues are part of each CDR3. D genes are given only for firm matches. The size field is filled for only some rows; it gives once, few, many or a size class.

D gene: -; clone size: -; V gene: TRBV3-1; J gene: TRBJ2-3; CDR3 DNA: TGTGCCAGCAGCCAAGAGGGGGGGGCCATAGATACGCAGTATTTT; CDR3 protein: CASSQEGGAIDTQYF
D gene: -; clone size: -; V gene: TRBV5-1; J gene: TRBJ2-1; CDR3 DNA: TGCGCCAGCAACGGATTCTCCTACAATGAGCAGTTCTTC; CDR3 protein: CASNGFSYNEQFF
D gene: TRBD2; clone size: -; V gene: TRBV20-1; J gene: TRBJ2-3; CDR3 DNA: TGCAGTGTTCCTACTAGCGGGGGACCCACAGATACGCAGTATTTT; CDR3 protein: CSVPTSGGPTDTQYF
D gene: TRBD1; clone size: few; V gene: TRBV15; J gene: TRBJ1-5; CDR3 DNA: TGTGCCACCAGCAGAGACCCCCGGACAGGCGGCAATCAGCCCCAGCATTTT; CDR3 protein: CATSRDPRTGGNQPQHF
D gene: -; clone size: many; V gene: TRBV2; J gene: TRBJ2-3; CDR3 DNA: TGTGCCAGCAGCGGGGGGCGCACAGATACGCAGTATTTT; CDR3 protein: CASSGGRTDTQYF
D gene: -; clone size: -; V gene: TRBV3-1; J gene: TRBJ1-5; CDR3 DNA: TGTGCCAGCAGCCAGGCTGGAGCGAGCAATCAGCCCCAGCATTTT; CDR3 protein: CASSQAGASNQPQHF
D gene: TRBD1; clone size: few; V gene: TRBV12-3/TRBV12-4; J gene: TRBJ1-5; CDR3 DNA: TGTGCCAGCAGTAGAAGGGACAGGGGTTTGCAGCCCCAGCATTTT; CDR3 protein: CASSRRDRGLQPQHF
D gene: TRBD1; clone size: many; V gene: TRBV28; J gene: TRBJ1-2; CDR3 DNA: TGTGCCAGCCTGACAGGGGGCCTCCCTGTAAACTATGGCTACACCTTC; CDR3 protein: CASLTGGLPVNYGYTF
D gene: TRBD2; clone size: few; V gene: TRBV29-1; J gene: TRBJ2-7; CDR3 DNA: TGCAGCGTTGTGTGGCTAGCGGGGAGTGGGTACGAGCAGTACTTC; CDR3 protein: CSVVWLAGSGYEQYF
D gene: -; clone size: -; V gene: TRBV18; J gene: TRBJ1-4; CDR3 DNA: TGTGCCAGCTCACCACCTGGAGGGGTGAGGCGACACGAAAAACTGTTTTTT; CDR3 protein: CASSPPGGVRRHEKLFF